This T cell receptor (beta chain) stems from a study of identical twins. TCRdb used MiXCR to reprocess the 5' RACE reads, holding one entry per CDR3 protein. The table records approximately 600,000 distinct CDR3 sequences, about 7% of them present only once. Study observations and caveats: Models underestimated TCR alpha sharing (out-of-frame) in monozygotic twins.

Germline V CDR1 and CDR2: MGHRA, YSYEKL. The V gene lost 0 bases and the J gene lost 3 bases, with 15 bases spanning the gap. CDR3 length: 16 residues. This clonotype was seen repeatedly, ten times or more. Its antigen is undetermined. The same specimen was also included in a second study, on yellow fever vaccine responses in identical twins. This second study notes: The T cell response to vaccination in identical twins was reportedly partly convergent and partly personalized.

The origin of this receptor is a woman younger than 30 in good health. V usage is TRBV4-1 and J usage is TRBJ2-7; D remains ambiguous. Sequenced: PBMCs. The CDR3 here is CASSQDNTRHYYEQYF. CDR3 sequence (DNA): TGCGCCAGCAGCCAAGACAACACGCGGCACTACTACGAGCAGTACTTC.